The sequence of this TCR beta chain was determined in a study of breast tumors, draining lymph nodes, adjacent tissues. Study-wide findings and caveats: Compared with lymph nodes, tumors were less diverse; compared with nontumor tissue, more. Compared with basal-like, luminal-like tumors shared significantly more repertoire with nontumor tissue. The lymph node origin of tumor T cells was framed as consistent with a hypothesis, not demonstrated.

CDR3 length: 18 residues. The V segment lost 0 bases and the J segment 9 bases; nucleotides outside the gene matches: 18. Germline loops: CDR1 SGDLS, CDR2 YYNGEE. This clonotype was detected many times. What it binds is not known. From the multiplex PCR reads, TCRdb called clonotypes with MiXCR, one entry per CDR3 protein. The data contain some 22,000 distinct CDR3 sequences, 41% of them singletons. This sequence joins TRBV9 and TRBJ2-1, with 7 bases lining up with TRBD2. This TCR was sampled from a female donor with breast cancer. Some clones in this sample may be carry-over from other donors' samples. The sample comprised breast tumor tissue. The CDR3 coding sequence is TGTGCCAGCAGCGTAGTTCAGGGAGGGGTCGGGATTATCGGTGAGCAGTTCTTC. It translates to CASSVVQGGVGIIGEQFF. Full variable domain (remainder filled in from reference TRBV9 and TRBJ2-1): DSGVTQTPKHLITATGQRVTLRCSPRSGDLSVYWYQQSLDQGLQFLIQYYNGEERAKGNILERFSAQQFPDLHSELNLSSLELGDSALYFCASSVVQGGVGIIGEQFFGPGTRLTVL.